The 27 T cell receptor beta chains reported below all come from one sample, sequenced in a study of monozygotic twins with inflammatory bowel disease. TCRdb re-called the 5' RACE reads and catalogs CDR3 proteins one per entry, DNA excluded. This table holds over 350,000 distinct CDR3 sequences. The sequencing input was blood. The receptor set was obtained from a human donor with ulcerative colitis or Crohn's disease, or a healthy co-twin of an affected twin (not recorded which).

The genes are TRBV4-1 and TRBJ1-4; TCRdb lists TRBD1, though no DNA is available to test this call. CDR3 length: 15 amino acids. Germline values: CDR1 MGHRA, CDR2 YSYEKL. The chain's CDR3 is CASSPGGDVVEKLFF.

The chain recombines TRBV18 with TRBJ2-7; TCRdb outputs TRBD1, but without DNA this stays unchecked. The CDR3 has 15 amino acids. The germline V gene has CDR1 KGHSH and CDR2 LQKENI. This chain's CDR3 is CASSPPGTGPYEQYF.

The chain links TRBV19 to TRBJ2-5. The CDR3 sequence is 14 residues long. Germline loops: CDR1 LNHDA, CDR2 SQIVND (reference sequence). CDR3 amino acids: CASSIDRREETQYF. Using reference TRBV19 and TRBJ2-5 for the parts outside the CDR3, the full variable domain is DGGITQSPKYLFRKEGQNVTLSCEQNLNHDAMYWYRQDPGQGLRLIYYSQIVNDFQKGDIAEGYSVSREKKESFPLTVTSAQKNPTAFYLCASSIDRREETQYFGPGTRLLVL.

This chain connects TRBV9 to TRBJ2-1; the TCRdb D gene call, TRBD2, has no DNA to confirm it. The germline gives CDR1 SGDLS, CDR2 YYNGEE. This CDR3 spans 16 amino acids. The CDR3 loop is CASSGSLAGGPGEQFF.

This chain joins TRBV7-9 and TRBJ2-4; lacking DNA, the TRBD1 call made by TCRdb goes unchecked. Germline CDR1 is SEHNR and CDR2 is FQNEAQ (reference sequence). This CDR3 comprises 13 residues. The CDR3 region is CASNGQGENIQYF.

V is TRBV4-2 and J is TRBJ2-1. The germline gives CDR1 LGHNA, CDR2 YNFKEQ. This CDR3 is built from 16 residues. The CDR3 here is CASSPAGQSSYNEQFF.

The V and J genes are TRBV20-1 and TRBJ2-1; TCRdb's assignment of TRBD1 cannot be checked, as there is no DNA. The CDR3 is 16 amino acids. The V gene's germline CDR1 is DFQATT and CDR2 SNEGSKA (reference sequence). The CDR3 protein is CSAISPGTSKANEQFF.

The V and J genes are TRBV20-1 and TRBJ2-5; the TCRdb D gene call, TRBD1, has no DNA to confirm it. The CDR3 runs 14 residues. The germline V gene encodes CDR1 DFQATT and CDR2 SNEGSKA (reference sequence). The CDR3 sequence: CSALGQNQRETQYF.

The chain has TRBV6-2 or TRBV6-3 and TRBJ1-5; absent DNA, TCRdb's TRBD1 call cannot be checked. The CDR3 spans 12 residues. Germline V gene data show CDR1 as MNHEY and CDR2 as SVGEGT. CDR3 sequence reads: CATTDSNQPQHF.

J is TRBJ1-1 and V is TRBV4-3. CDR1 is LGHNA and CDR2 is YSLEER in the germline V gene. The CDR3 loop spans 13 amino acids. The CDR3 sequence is CASSQGYHTEAFF.

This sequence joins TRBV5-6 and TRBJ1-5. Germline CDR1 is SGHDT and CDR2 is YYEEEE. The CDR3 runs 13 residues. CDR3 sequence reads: CASSLSADQPQHF. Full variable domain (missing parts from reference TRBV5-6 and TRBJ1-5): DAGVTQSPTHLIKTRGQQVTLRCSPKSGHDTVSWYQQALGQGPQFIFQYYEEEERQRGNFPDRFSGHQFPNYSSELNVNALLLGDSALYLCASSLSADQPQHFGDGTRLSIL.

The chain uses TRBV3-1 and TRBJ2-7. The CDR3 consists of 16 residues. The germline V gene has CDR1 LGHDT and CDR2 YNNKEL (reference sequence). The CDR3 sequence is CASSRGGVLTSYEQYF.

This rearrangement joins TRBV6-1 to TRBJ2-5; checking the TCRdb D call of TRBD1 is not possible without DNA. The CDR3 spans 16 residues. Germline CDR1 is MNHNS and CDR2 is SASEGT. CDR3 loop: CASSKYRGRSQETQYF.

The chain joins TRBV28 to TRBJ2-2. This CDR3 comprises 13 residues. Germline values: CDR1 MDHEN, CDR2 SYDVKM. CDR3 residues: CASSFSSAGELFF.

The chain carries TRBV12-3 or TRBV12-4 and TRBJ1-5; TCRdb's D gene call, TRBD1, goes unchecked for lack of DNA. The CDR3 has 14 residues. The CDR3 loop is CASSPQGVRQPQHF.

The CDR3 sequence is CASSPDGGWDTGELFF. The rearrangement joins TRBV6-1 to TRBJ2-2; TCRdb indicates TRBD2, and absent DNA this call remains unverified. The CDR3 is made up of 16 amino acids. Germline-derived CDR1 and CDR2 are MNHNS and SASEGT.

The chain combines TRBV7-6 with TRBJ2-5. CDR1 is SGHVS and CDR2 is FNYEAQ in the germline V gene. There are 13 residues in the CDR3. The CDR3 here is CASSFGLKETQYF.

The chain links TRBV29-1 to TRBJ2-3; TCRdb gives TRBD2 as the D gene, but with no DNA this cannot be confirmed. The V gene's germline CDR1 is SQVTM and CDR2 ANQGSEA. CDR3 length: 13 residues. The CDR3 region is CSVGLAGTDTQYF.

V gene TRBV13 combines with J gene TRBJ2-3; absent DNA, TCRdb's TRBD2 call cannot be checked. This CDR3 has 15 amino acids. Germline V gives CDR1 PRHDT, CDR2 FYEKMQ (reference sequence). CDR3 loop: CASSRLAGNTDTQYF.

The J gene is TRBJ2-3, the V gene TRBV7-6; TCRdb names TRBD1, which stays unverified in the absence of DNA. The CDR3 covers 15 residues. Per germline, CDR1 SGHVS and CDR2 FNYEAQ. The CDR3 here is CASSGRTGRTDTQYF.

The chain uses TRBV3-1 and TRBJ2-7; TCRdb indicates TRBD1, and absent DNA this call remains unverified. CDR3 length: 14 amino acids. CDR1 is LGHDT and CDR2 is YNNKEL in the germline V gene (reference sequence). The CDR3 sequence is CASSTSTGSYEQYF.

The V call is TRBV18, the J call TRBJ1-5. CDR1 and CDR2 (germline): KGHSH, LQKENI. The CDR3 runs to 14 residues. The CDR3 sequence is CASSPRVSNQPQHF.

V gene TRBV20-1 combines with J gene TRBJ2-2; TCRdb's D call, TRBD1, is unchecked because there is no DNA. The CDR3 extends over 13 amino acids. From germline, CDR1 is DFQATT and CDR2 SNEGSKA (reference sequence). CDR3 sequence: CSVDRGHTGELFF.

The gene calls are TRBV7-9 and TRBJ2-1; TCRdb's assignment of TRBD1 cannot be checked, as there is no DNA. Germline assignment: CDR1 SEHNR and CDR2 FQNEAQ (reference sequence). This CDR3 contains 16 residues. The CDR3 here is CASGGLRGSSYNEQFF. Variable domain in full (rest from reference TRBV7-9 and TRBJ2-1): DTGVSQNPRHKITKRGQNVTFRCDPISEHNRLYWYRQTLGQGPEFLTYFQNEAQLEKSRLLSDRFSAERPKGSFSTLEIQRTEQGDSAMYLCASGGLRGSSYNEQFFGPGTRLTVL.

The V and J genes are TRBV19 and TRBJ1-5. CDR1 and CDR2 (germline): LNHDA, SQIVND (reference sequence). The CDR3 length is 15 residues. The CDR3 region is CASSFRTEVVVPQHF.

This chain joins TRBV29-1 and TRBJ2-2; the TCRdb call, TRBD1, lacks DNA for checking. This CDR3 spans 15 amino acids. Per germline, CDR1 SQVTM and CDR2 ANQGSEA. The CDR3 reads CSVGVTGRNTGELFF.

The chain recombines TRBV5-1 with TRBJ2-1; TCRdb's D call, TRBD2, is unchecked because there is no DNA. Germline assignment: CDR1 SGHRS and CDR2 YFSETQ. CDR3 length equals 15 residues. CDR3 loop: CASSFGTSGGGEQFF.